This T cell receptor beta chain was sequenced during a study of T cells in Graves' hyperthyroidism and ophthalmopathy. The study defined stable Graves' hyperthyroidism as no ophthalmopathy progression within 18 months. Those with hyperthyroidism were 18 to 65 years old, newly diagnosed, and ill for under 2 months. From RNA transcripts, TCR beta CDR3 regions were amplified. In the first-round RT-PCR of the TCR CDR3, the HTBI primer set was used. TCRdb independently ran MiXCR on the multiplex PCR reads; one entry per CDR3 protein. This sample yields approximately 520,000 distinct CDR3 sequences, of which 20% are seen a single time; roughly 29% belongs to the top ten. Regarding this clonotype: One end of the junction fails to match germline, which may point to a read error.

The CDR3 loop spans 15 amino acids. The clonotype comes from a man younger than 35 with Graves' hyperthyroidism. The sequencing sample was made of blood. The gene calls are TRBV12-3 or TRBV12-4 and TRBJ1-5; no reliable D call. The CDR3 sequence: CAISEVGNSNQPQHF. The DNA of the CDR3 is TGTGCCATCAGTGAGGTCGGAAATAGCAATCAGCCCCAGCATTTT.